Shown below are 8 T cell receptor beta chains from a single sample sequenced in a study of Ad26.COV2.S vaccination and SARS-CoV-2 variants. The sample's treatment: 19 received Ad26.COV2.S at low or high dose, single or two shots; about 5 received placebo; per-sample allocation not given. Sampling occurred on day 63 after the first vaccine or placebo injection. Clones were read by immunoSEQ multiplex PCR, and TCRdb kept only the in-frame ones, dropping some. Of about 390,000 clones listed, roughly 90% were seen once; the top ten hold about 1.7%. Specimen: peripheral blood, collected in a trial of Ad26.COV2.S vaccine versus placebo. The receptors were sampled from a person aged 18 to 59 who received the Ad26.COV2.S COVID-19 vaccine or a placebo.

The chain joins TRBV4-3 to TRBJ2-7; weak D call: TRBD2 (5 bases). The germline V and J ends were trimmed by 1 base and 4 bases, with 17 bases remaining between them. The CDR3 sequence is 16 residues long. CDR1 is LGHNA, CDR2 YSLEER, per germline. The CDR3 sequence: CASSQVFRSTGYEQYF. The CDR3, as DNA: TGCGCCAGCAGCCAAGTGTTTCGGTCAACGGGGTACGAGCAGTACTTC.

V is TRBV24-1 and J is TRBJ1-6; D is undetermined. V lost 5 bases and J 1 base, leaving 23 bases between the germline ends. The CDR3 is 20 amino acids. Germline assignment: CDR1 KGHDR and CDR2 SFDVKD. CDR3 nucleotides: TGTGCCACCAGTGGGTCGGAAGGGAGGGTTAAGGTGTCCTATAATTCACCCCTCCACTTT. Translated: CATSGSEGRVKVSYNSPLHF.

The chain combines TRBV5-1 with TRBJ2-5; D remains unclear. The CDR3 covers 13 residues. Trimming stripped 0 bases from V and 3 bases from J, with 6 bases between. CDR1 SGHRS and CDR2 YFSETQ come from the germline V gene. This CDR3 reads CASSLGTEETQYF. The CDR3 DNA reads as TGCGCCAGCAGCTTGGGGACGGAAGAGACCCAGTACTTC.

The rearrangement links TRBV6-6 to TRBJ2-7; D gene uncertain. The ends were cut back, 0 bases at V and 7 bases at J, with 10 bases in the middle. This CDR3 contains 13 residues. Per the germline V gene, CDR1 is MNHNY and CDR2 is SVGAGI (reference sequence). CDR3: CASSYSPALEQYF. The CDR3 bases are TGTGCCAGCAGTTACTCTCCCGCATTAGAGCAGTACTTC.

In DNA, the CDR3 is TGTGCCAGCAGCCCTCACTCAAGCCAGATTTTAACTGAAGCTTTCTTT. Translation: CASSPHSSQILTEAFF. This chain uses TRBV7-2 with TRBJ1-1; no reliable D call. Looked up from germline, CDR1 is SGHTA and CDR2 is FQGNSA. V was cut by 5 bases and J by 5 bases, with 21 bases left in between. The CDR3 totals 16 residues.

The chain has TRBV7-7 and TRBJ2-1, with 9 bases identical to TRBD2. Germline CDR1 is SSHAT and CDR2 is FNYEAQ (reference sequence). The ends lost 1 base at V and 2 bases at J; junction bases unmatched: 0. The CDR3 consists of 15 residues. CDR3 loop: CASSLGLAAYNEQFF. The CDR3 region has the DNA TGTGCCAGCAGCTTAGGACTAGCGGCCTACAATGAGCAGTTCTTC.

The chain employs TRBV27 and TRBJ1-5; the match to TRBD1 covers 9 bases. J lost 5 bases, V lost 7 bases, and 9 bases had no gene match. In germline, CDR1 is MNHEY, CDR2 SMNVEV (reference sequence). CDR3 length: 15 residues. The CDR3 region has the DNA TGTGCCAGCACCCAATTGGGACAGGGCGATCAGCCCCAGCATTTT. Protein sequence: CASTQLGQGDQPQHF.

V and J are TRBV7-2 and TRBJ2-2; D is undetermined. CDR3 size: 15 residues. CDR1 and CDR2 (germline): SGHTA, FQGNSA. Deletions cut 5 bases from V and 4 bases from J, with 14 bases between. The CDR3 is CASSLRNKGTGELFF. Here the CDR3 DNA reads TGTGCCAGCAGCCTCCGCAACAAGGGCACCGGGGAGCTGTTTTTT.